This TCR beta chain was profiled in a study of identical twins. General study findings and limits: Weaker excess twin sharing was observed in beta out-of-frame sequences. For out-of-frame alpha sequences shared by twins, low generation probability was in excess.

This clonotype was seen a few times. Antigen: not known. CDR3 length: 12 amino acids. V shed 6 bases and J shed 3 bases, with 8 bases lying between them. Addition of a universal primer site occurred through template switching, and cDNA carried unique molecular identifiers. TCRdb re-called the 5' RACE reads through MiXCR, storing one row per CDR3 protein. This sample has 1.5 million to 2 million distinct CDR3 sequences, with about 30% found just once. The sequence was collected from a newborn girl in good health. The chain links TRBV12-3 or TRBV12-4 to TRBJ1-2; D unclear. Sample: cord blood. The CDR3 region has the DNA TGTGCCAGCAGCCGACCTCACTATGGCTACACCTTC. Translated, it gives CASSRPHYGYTF.